The 8 T cell receptor beta chains below were found in one sample sequenced in a study of low-dose radiotherapy and immunotherapy resistance in tumors. Covering alpha and beta chains, TRAV- and TRBV-specific primers were used for the first-strand cDNA. TCR amplification used roughly 18 PCR cycles, a constant-region primer and a V-primer adapter. TCRdb fed the reads into MiXCR, producing one record per CDR3 protein. The profile shows more than 70,000 distinct CDR3 sequences, 20% to 25% of them singletons. Documented time point: after trial treatment. Treatment in this sample: LDRT plus nivolumab, ipilimumab, low-dose cyclophosphamide and aspirin (RACIN trial). Sequencing was performed on PBMCs, taken after low-dose radiotherapy plus immunotherapy. All receptors derive from a female donor with ovarian cancer.

Comment on this clonotype: This sequence may be a read error, since a much larger clone differs from it by one base. V usage is TRBV7-2 and J usage is TRBJ2-7; 7 bases align to TRBD2. Looked up from germline, CDR1 is SGHTA and CDR2 is FQGNSA. Unmatched junction bases numbered 6, after V lost 5 bases and J lost 2 bases. There are 14 residues in the CDR3. CDR3: CASSKTSRAYEQYF. The CDR3, as DNA: TGTGCCAGCAGCAAGACTAGCAGGGCCTACGAGCAGTACTTC.

This clonotype has ten or more counts. The genes are TRBV6-2 or TRBV6-3 and TRBJ2-7; D is unresolved. V lost 5 bases, J lost 2 bases, and 13 bases lay in between. The germline CDR1 and CDR2 sequences are MNHEY and SVGEGT. The length of the CDR3 is 14 residues. The CDR3 loop reads CASSPAGRTYEQYF. CDR3 in DNA: TGTGCCAGCAGTCCCGCTGGGCGAACCTACGAGCAGTACTTC.

This sequence joins TRBV6-5 and TRBJ2-7; no firm D call. V was cut by 4 bases and J by 2 bases, with 6 bases left in between. This CDR3 spans 12 amino acids. Germline-derived CDR1 and CDR2 are MNHEY and SVGAGI. CDR3 sequence reads: CASSSTTYEQYF. The CDR3 coding sequence is TGTGCCAGCAGTTCCACAACCTACGAGCAGTACTTC.

This clonotype was counted at least ten times. The genes are TRBV11-3 and TRBJ2-2; D is tentatively TRBD1 or TRBD2 (5 bases each). Germline V gene sequence: CDR1 SGHNT, CDR2 YENEEA. The ends were cut back, 4 bases at V and 3 bases at J, with 9 bases in the middle. This CDR3 is built from 14 residues. This CDR3 is CASSSPGHTGELFF. The CDR3 DNA follows: TGTGCCAGCAGCTCCCCGGGACACACCGGGGAGCTGTTTTTT.

This clonotype was counted at least ten times. The chain combines TRBV20-1 with TRBJ2-1; D remains unclear. The CDR3 runs to 16 residues. Germline V gene sequence: CDR1 DFQATT, CDR2 SNEGSKA (reference sequence). The V end was cut by 0 bases, the J end by 0 bases, with 12 bases between. The CDR3 sequence is CSARDFSISSYNEQFF. DNA of the CDR3: TGCAGTGCTAGAGATTTTTCAATCAGCTCCTACAATGAGCAGTTCTTC.

The chain joins TRBV10-3 to TRBJ1-3; the D gene is possibly TRBD1 (5 bases). CDR1 is ENHRY, CDR2 SYGVKD, per germline. The CDR3 consists of 14 residues. V gave up 5 bases and J gave up 11 bases, with 19 bases separating them. In nucleotides, the CDR3 is TGTGCCATCAGTCCAGGGTCATCCCAGCTCCCCATATATTTT. Its translation: CAISPGSSQLPIYF.

Ten or more counts support this clonotype. The chain uses TRBV20-1 and TRBJ1-2; 9 positions agree with TRBD1. Germline CDR1 DFQATT, CDR2 SNEGSKA (reference sequence). The trim removed 2 bases at V and 8 bases at J, leaving 15 bases unmatched. The CDR3 is 16 amino acids. The CDR3 bases are TGCAGTGCTAGATCTGACCCGGGACAGGGTCTCGGGGGCTACACCTTC. Its protein is CSARSDPGQGLGGYTF.

The table lists this clonotype with many counts. The chain has TRBV12-3 or TRBV12-4 and TRBJ1-1; no clear D. This CDR3 has 14 amino acids. V dropped 7 bases and J dropped 5 bases, with 17 bases sitting between them. The CDR3 region is CASNPGTGRTEAFF. The CDR3 DNA reads TGTGCCAGCAATCCAGGCACCGGGAGGACTGAAGCTTTCTTT.